This entry lists 6 T cell receptor beta chains sequenced from one sample in a study of T cells in localized non-small cell lung cancer. Clones were sequenced by immunoSEQ multiplex PCR, and TCRdb holds only the in-frame ones, with some missing. The data contain roughly 1,200 clones, roughly a quarter of them singletons. The material was normal lung tissue next to the tumor, obtained before any cancer treatment. The receptors stem from a male donor at least 60 years old with stage I lung adenocarcinoma.

The gene calls are TRBV12-5 and TRBJ1-4; 7 bases align to TRBD1. This CDR3 contains 14 residues. Germline V gene lookup returns CDR1 LGHNT and CDR2 FRNRAP. With 6 bases clipped from V and 7 bases from J, the junction kept 8 bases outside the gene matches. The CDR3: CASGTGQPGEKLFF. Written as DNA, the CDR3 is TGTGCTAGTGGGACGGGACAGCCTGGTGAAAAACTGTTTTTT.

This clone was picked up a small number of times. The rearrangement links TRBV18 to TRBJ2-5, with D hard to call. This CDR3 is built from 15 residues. Trimming pared 3 bases from V and 1 base from J, leaving 12 bases between. Germline V gives CDR1 KGHSH, CDR2 LQKENI. The CDR3 loop reads CASSPGWAIQETQYF. CDR3 DNA sequence: TGTGCCAGCTCACCTGGTTGGGCAATCCAAGAGACCCAGTACTTC. The full variable domain, rest sourced from reference TRBV18 and TRBJ2-5, is NAGVMQNPRHLVRRRGQEARLRCSPMKGHSHVYWYRQLPEEGLKFMVYLQKENIIDESGMPKERFSAEFPKEGPSILRIQQVVRGDSAAYFCASSPGWAIQETQYFGPGTRLLVL.

This clone was counted only a few times. At one boundary the junction diverges from the germline segment, which might be a read error. The J gene is TRBJ2-1, the V gene TRBV11-3; 11 nucleotides match TRBD2. The CDR3 loop spans 18 amino acids. Germline V lookup: CDR1 SGHNT, CDR2 YENEEA. CDR3 region: CASSLMGSGRASNNEQFF. CDR3 DNA: TGTGCCAGCAGCTTAATGGGTAGCGGGAGGGCCTCCAACAATGAGCAGTTCTTC.

The chain recombines TRBV11-3 with TRBJ2-7; tentative D call: TRBD2 (6 bases). The CDR3 has 14 amino acids. V was shortened by 3 bases and J by 2 bases, with 11 bases between the two germline ends. The germline gives CDR1 SGHNT, CDR2 YENEEA. CDR3 loop: CASSLAGRTYEQYF. DNA of the CDR3: TGTGCCAGCAGCTTGGCGGGAAGAACCTACGAGCAGTACTTC.

This clone has a handful of counts. The chain links TRBV19 to TRBJ2-2; possible D gene TRBD2, 6 bases. Germline assignment: CDR1 LNHDA and CDR2 SQIVND (reference sequence). Trimming cost V 1 base and J 3 bases, with 15 bases left between them. The CDR3 contains 17 residues. The CDR3 reads CASSIGNRRDHTGELFF. The CDR3 DNA is TGTGCCAGTAGTATAGGTAATCGGCGGGATCACACCGGGGAGCTGTTTTTT.

J is TRBJ2-1 and V is TRBV29-1; TRBD2 is a possible D gene (6 bases). CDR3 length equals 14 residues. V lost 4 bases, J lost 5 bases, and 15 bases lay in between. Germline V lookup: CDR1 SQVTM, CDR2 ANQGSEA. The CDR3 region has the DNA TGCAGCGTTGGGAGAGCGGGTGTAAACAATGAGCAGTTCTTC. It translates to CSVGRAGVNNEQFF.